The rows below give T cell receptor beta chains drawn from one sample of a study of CD8+ T cells in alopecia areata. Using immunoSEQ multiplex PCR, the repertoire was profiled, and TCRdb retains in-frame clones only, with some absent. Of around 100,000 clones detected, just under 60% appear once; the ten largest clones hold about 16%. The input for sequencing was CD8+ T cells sorted from blood, taken at roughly week 55, from a patient treated with tofacitinib. Receptor source: a human donor with alopecia areata. Each CDR3 is given with its conserved first and last residue. Fields, in order: V gene, J gene, D gene, clone size, CDR3 DNA, CDR3 protein. A D gene is named only where the DNA matches it firmly. Clone size is shown for a subset of rows, as once, few, many or a class of expanded clone.

>TRBV5-6|TRBJ2-1|TRBD2|-
TGTGCCAGCAGCTTCCCTAGCGGGGGGATTTACAATGAGCAGTTCTTC
CASSFPSGGIYNEQFF
>TRBV5-6|TRBJ2-7|-|-
TGTGCCAGCAGCTTGGGAGACATTTCCTACGAGCAGTACTTC
CASSLGDISYEQYF
>TRBV2|TRBJ1-1|TRBD1|-
TGTGCCAGCAGGACCGGACAGGGGCTTGGCGCTTTCTTT
CASRTGQGLGAFF
>TRBV11-2|TRBJ2-5|-|-
TGTGCCAGCAGCTTGATCGGGACCCAGTACTTC
CASSLIGTQYF
>TRBV2|TRBJ1-1|-|-
TGTGCCAGCAGGGACGGGGCTGAAGCTTTCTTT
CASRDGAEAFF
>TRBV2|TRBJ2-3|TRBD1|once
TGTGCCAGCAGTGAAGCGTACAGGGGAAGCACAGATACGCAGTATTTT
CASSEAYRGSTDTQYF
>TRBV11-3|TRBJ2-5|-|-
TGTGCCAGCAGAGAACAGGGTTATCGGGAGACCCAGTACTTC
CASREQGYRETQYF
>TRBV6-5|TRBJ2-7|TRBD1|few
TGTGCCAGCAGCCACAAAGGGACAGGGTCCGAGCAGTACTTC
CASSHKGTGSEQYF
>TRBV4-1|TRBJ2-2|-|-
TGCGCCAGCAGCCAAGATTGGCCGAACACCGGGGAGCTGTTTTTT
CASSQDWPNTGELFF
>TRBV18|TRBJ1-1|TRBD1|-
TGTGCCAGCTCACCCCAGGGGGCAAAAACTGAAGCTTTCTTT
CASSPQGAKTEAFF
>TRBV20-1|TRBJ2-3|-|-
TGCAGTGGGCGAGAATCAGATACGCAGTATTTT
CSGRESDTQYF
>TRBV29-1|TRBJ2-7|TRBD1|-
TGCAGCGTCAGGACAGGGAAATCCTACGAGCAGTACTTC
CSVRTGKSYEQYF
>TRBV14|TRBJ1-6|-|-
TGTGCCAGCAGCCAAGGGCAGGGCTCACCCCTCCACTTT
CASSQGQGSPLHF
>TRBV2|TRBJ2-1|-|-
TGTGCCAGCAGTATAGCTAAGACTAGACCTTGGGATGAGCAGTTCTTC
CASSIAKTRPWDEQFF
>TRBV10-3|TRBJ1-2|-|-
TGTGCCATCAGTGGATATTTAACTGAGGGCTACACCTTC
CAISGYLTEGYTF
>TRBV5-1|TRBJ2-7|-|few
TGCGCCAGCACCCTGACAGGCTACGAGCAGTACTTC
CASTLTGYEQYF
>TRBV7-2|TRBJ2-3|-|-
TGTGCCAGCAGCCCGGGACTCGACCATGCGCAGTATTTT
CASSPGLDHAQYF
>TRBV2|TRBJ1-1|TRBD1|-
TGTGCCAGCAGTGAAGCGCTTATGGGACAGGGGAGGACTGAAGCTTTCTTT
CASSEALMGQGRTEAFF
>TRBV5-8|TRBJ2-3|TRBD2|-
TGTGCCAGCAGCCCCGGTCTAGCGGGGGAAACAGATACGCAGTATTTT
CASSPGLAGETDTQYF
>TRBV12-5|TRBJ2-7|-|-
TGTGCTAGTGGTTCCAGGTTTTACGAGCAGTACTTC
CASGSRFYEQYF
>TRBV6-5|TRBJ2-1|TRBD2|-
TGTGCCAGCAGTTACACAGGACTAGCGGGAGAGCAGTTCTTC
CASSYTGLAGEQFF
>TRBV9|TRBJ2-1|-|-
TGTGCCAGCAGCCCCATCCGGGGGAGAAATGAGCAGTTCTTC
CASSPIRGRNEQFF
>TRBV4-1|TRBJ1-5|TRBD1|-
TGCGCCAGCAGCCACCGACAGGGGGGTAGCAATCAGCCCCAGCATTTT
CASSHRQGGSNQPQHF
>TRBV6-5|TRBJ2-1|TRBD1|-
TGTGCCAGCAGTTACCGACAGGGCTACCATGAGCAGTTCTTC
CASSYRQGYHEQFF
>TRBV29-1|TRBJ1-2|TRBD1|-
TGCAGCGTTGATAGCCAGGGGGCCGGGGACTATGGCTACACCTTC
CSVDSQGAGDYGYTF
>TRBV2|TRBJ2-1|TRBD1|few
TGTGCCAGCAGCCCAGACAGGGGCGCCTACAATGAGCAGTTCTTC
CASSPDRGAYNEQFF
>TRBV5-6|TRBJ1-1|TRBD1|-
TGTGCCAGCAGCATCCGGACAGGGGGCCCCACTGAAGCTTTCTTT
CASSIRTGGPTEAFF
>TRBV5-1|TRBJ2-2|-|-
TGCGCCAGCACGCTGAACACCGGGGAGCTGTTTTTT
CASTLNTGELFF
>TRBV7-9|TRBJ1-1|-|-
TGTGCCAGCAGCTTTACAGGGACCAACACTGAAGCTTTCTTT
CASSFTGTNTEAFF
>TRBV29-1|TRBJ1-2|-|-
TGCAGCGTTGGGGTAGGGTATGGCTACACCTTC
CSVGVGYGYTF
>TRBV25-1|TRBJ2-7|-|-
TGTGCCAGCAGTACGGGTTTAACCTACGAGCAGTACTTC
CASSTGLTYEQYF
>TRBV2|TRBJ1-2|TRBD1|-
TGTGCCAGCAGTGAAGCCAGGGGGAATGGCTACACCTTC
CASSEARGNGYTF
>TRBV30|TRBJ1-2|-|-
TGTGCCTGGAGCGACCAGGGGATCTATGGCTACACCTTC
CAWSDQGIYGYTF
>TRBV13|TRBJ2-3|TRBD2|-
TGTGCCAGCAGCTTGAGACTAGCGGCAGATACGCAGTATTTT
CASSLRLAADTQYF
>TRBV5-1|TRBJ2-1|TRBD2|few
TGCGCCAGCAGCCCCGAACTGGCGGGGGGGCCCAATGAGCAGTTCTTC
CASSPELAGGPNEQFF
>TRBV5-6|TRBJ2-1|TRBD2|-
TGTGCCAGCAGCTTGGGTACTAGCGCTCCTCAGTTCTTC
CASSLGTSAPQFF
>TRBV6-4|TRBJ2-2|-|-
TGTGCCAGCAGTGACGGGGTTGCAACCGGGGAGCTGTTTTTT
CASSDGVATGELFF
>TRBV6-1|TRBJ1-5|-|once
TGTGCCAGCAGTGAACAGAATAGCAATCAGCCCCAGCATTTT
CASSEQNSNQPQHF
>TRBV27|TRBJ2-7|-|-
TGTGCCAGCAGTTTTAAGAGCACAGGGTCCTACGAGCAGTACTTC
CASSFKSTGSYEQYF
>TRBV5-1|TRBJ2-7|-|few
TGCGCCAGCAGCTTCCCACAGGGGGCTAGCGGGGGAGACCTCTACGAGCAGTACTTC
CASSFPQGASGGDLYEQYF
>TRBV14|TRBJ1-4|-|few
TGTGCCAGCAGCCAAGCTGGGGGCTGGAGTGAAAAACTGTTTTTT
CASSQAGGWSEKLFF
>TRBV7-9|TRBJ1-2|-|few
TGTGCCAGCAGCTTATCTAGGGGCTACACCTTC
CASSLSRGYTF
>TRBV29-1|TRBJ1-2|TRBD1|-
TGCAGCGTACGACAGGGGGCGAGCTATGGCTACACCTTC
CSVRQGASYGYTF
>TRBV29-1|TRBJ1-2|TRBD1|-
TGCAGCGTCTGGACAGGGGATAACTATGGCTACACCTTC
CSVWTGDNYGYTF
>TRBV7-9|TRBJ2-3|TRBD1|few
TGTGCCAGCAGCGCCCTGGGACAGGGCGGCACAGATACGCAGTATTTT
CASSALGQGGTDTQYF
>TRBV27|TRBJ2-7|TRBD2|-
TGTGCCAGTTCATGGGGGGGACTAGCGGCCTCCTACGAGCAGTACTTC
CASSWGGLAASYEQYF
>TRBV9|TRBJ2-7|-|-
TGTGCCAGCAGCGTAGCTACGACTTCCACCTACGAGCAGTACTTC
CASSVATTSTYEQYF
>TRBV20-1|TRBJ1-2|-|-
TGCAGTGCTATCGGGGAAGGGGGCTACACCTTC
CSAIGEGGYTF
>TRBV15|TRBJ2-1|TRBD1|-
TGTGCCACCAGCAGTCTAGACAGGGGTGGGTACAATGAGCAGTTCTTC
CATSSLDRGGYNEQFF
>TRBV7-9|TRBJ2-3|-|-
TGTGCCAGCAGCCAGGACAGTACTAGCACAGATACGCAGTATTTT
CASSQDSTSTDTQYF
>TRBV7-6|TRBJ2-5|TRBD2|-
TGTGCCAGCAGACCTCCCCATGCGGGGGGGGAAGAGACCCAGTACTTC
CASRPPHAGGEETQYF
>TRBV4-1|TRBJ1-1|-|-
TGCGCCAGCAGCACGGACCCGAACACTGAAGCTTTCTTT
CASSTDPNTEAFF
>TRBV5-1|TRBJ2-7|-|-
TGCGCCAGCAGCTTGGCAGCGGCCAACTACGAGCAGTACTTC
CASSLAAANYEQYF
>TRBV9|TRBJ2-1|-|-
TGTGCCAGCAGCGTAGTTAGGGGGGCTTACAATGAGCAGTTCTTC
CASSVVRGAYNEQFF
>TRBV29-1|TRBJ2-1|-|few
TGCAGCGTTGAAGATGGGGCCGGGAATGAGCAGTTCTTC
CSVEDGAGNEQFF
>TRBV9|TRBJ2-1|-|-
TGTGCCAGCAGTGGGACGGAGCAGTTCTTC
CASSGTEQFF
>TRBV5-8|TRBJ1-6|TRBD1|-
TGTGCCAGCAGCTTGCCGGGACAGGGTAATAATTCACCCCTCCACTTT
CASSLPGQGNNSPLHF
>TRBV14|TRBJ2-5|-|-
TGTGCCAGCAGTCCCGAGACTAGGCGGTCTGAGACCCAGTACTTC
CASSPETRRSETQYF
>TRBV19|TRBJ2-7|TRBD1|few
TGTGCCAGTACCCAGGGGACAGGGTCATACTCATCGGGTGAGCAGTACTTC
CASTQGTGSYSSGEQYF